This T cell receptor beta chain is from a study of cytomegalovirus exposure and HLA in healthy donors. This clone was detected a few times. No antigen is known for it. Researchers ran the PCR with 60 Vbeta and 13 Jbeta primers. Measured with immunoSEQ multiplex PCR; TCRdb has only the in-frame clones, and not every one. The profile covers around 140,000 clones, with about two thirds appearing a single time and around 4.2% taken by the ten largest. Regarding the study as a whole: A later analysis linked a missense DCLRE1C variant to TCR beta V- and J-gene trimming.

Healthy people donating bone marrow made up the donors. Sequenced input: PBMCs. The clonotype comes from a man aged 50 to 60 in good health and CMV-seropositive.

CDR3 in DNA: TGTGCCAGCAGTGACTCGACAGGGGGCAATCAGCCCCAGCATTTT. Amino acid sequence: CASSDSTGGNQPQHF. The V and J genes are TRBV6-4 and TRBJ1-5; 8 bases align to TRBD1. The CDR3 runs 15 residues. Trimming cost V 0 bases and J 2 bases; bases outside gene matches: 0. The V gene's germline CDR1 is MRHNA and CDR2 SNTAGT.